This T cell receptor beta chain derives from a study of blood T cells in healthy people across ages. Isolation of PBMCs gave at least 7 million cells per sample. Trimming pared 0 bases from V and 5 bases from J, leaving 14 bases between. Germline values: CDR1 SGDLS, CDR2 YYNGEE. The CDR3 consists of 16 residues. Worth noting for this clonotype: Its antigen remains unidentified.

A second PCR, run for roughly 6 to 11 cycles, used a sample-barcoded 5' primer plus a J-beta primer mix. MiXCR, applied by TCRdb to the 5' RACE reads, yields one record per CDR3 protein. The data show 870,000 or so distinct CDR3 sequences, more than 25% seen once. Points from the study as a whole: Percentage of naive T cells showed a strong correlation with TCR beta diversity.

Specimen: blood. The V gene is TRBV9, the J gene TRBJ2-2; D is unresolved. The sequence was collected from a woman of 80 years or more in good health. CDR3: CASSVGAGSSTGELFF. The CDR3 bases are TGTGCCAGCAGCGTAGGGGCTGGGTCCTCAACCGGGGAGCTGTTTTTT.